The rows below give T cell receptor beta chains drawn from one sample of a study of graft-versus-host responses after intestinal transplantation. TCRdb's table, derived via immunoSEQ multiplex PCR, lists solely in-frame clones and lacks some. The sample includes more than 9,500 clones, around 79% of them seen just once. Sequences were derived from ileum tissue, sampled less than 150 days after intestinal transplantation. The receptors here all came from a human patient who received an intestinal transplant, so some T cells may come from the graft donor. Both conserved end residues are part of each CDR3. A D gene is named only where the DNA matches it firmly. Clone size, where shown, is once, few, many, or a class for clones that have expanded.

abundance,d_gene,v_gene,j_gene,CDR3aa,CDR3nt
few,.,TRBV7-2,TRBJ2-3,CASSPGSTDTQYF,TGTGCCAGCAGCCCAGGCTCCACAGATACGCAGTATTTT
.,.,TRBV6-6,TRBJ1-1,CASSYSTGQGTPEAFF,TGTGCCAGCAGTTACTCGACGGGGCAGGGGACCCCTGAAGCTTTCTTT
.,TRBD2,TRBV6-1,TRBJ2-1,CASSEGTRGYEQFF,TGTGCCAGCAGTGAAGGGACTAGAGGGTATGAGCAGTTCTTC
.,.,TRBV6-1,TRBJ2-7,CASSYGGRQYEQYF,TGTGCCAGCAGTTATGGGGGGAGGCAATACGAGCAGTACTTC
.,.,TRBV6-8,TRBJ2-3,CASSPGSSTDTQYF,TGTGCCAGCAGTCCGGGATCAAGCACAGATACGCAGTATTTT
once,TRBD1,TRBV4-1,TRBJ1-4,CASSQTQGAREKLFF,TGCGCCAGCAGCCAGACGCAGGGGGCACGTGAAAAACTGTTTTTT
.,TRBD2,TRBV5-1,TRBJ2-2,CASSLIAGAVGELFF,TGCGCCAGCAGCCTGATAGCGGGAGCGGTCGGGGAGCTGTTTTTT
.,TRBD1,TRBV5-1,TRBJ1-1,CASRQGTGPTEAFF,TGCGCCAGCAGGCAAGGGACAGGGCCCACTGAAGCTTTCTTT
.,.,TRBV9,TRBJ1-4,CASSAGPRGAEEKLFF,TGTGCCAGCAGCGCCGGACCTCGGGGGGCAGAAGAAAAACTGTTTTTT
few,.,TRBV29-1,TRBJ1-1,CSGGGMNTEAFF,TGCAGCGGAGGGGGTATGAACACTGAAGCTTTCTTT
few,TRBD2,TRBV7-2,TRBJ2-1,CASSLRGGIDEQFF,TGTGCCAGCAGCTTGCGGGGGGGCATCGATGAGCAGTTCTTC
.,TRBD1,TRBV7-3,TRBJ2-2,CASSSAGGTNTGELFF,TGTGCCAGCAGCTCCGCAGGGGGCACGAACACCGGGGAGCTGTTTTTT
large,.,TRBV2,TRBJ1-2,CASSDGTNAGYTF,TGTGCCAGCAGTGACGGGACAAATGCCGGCTACACCTTC
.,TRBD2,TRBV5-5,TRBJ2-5,CASSPGGGATETQYF,TGTGCCAGCAGCCCTGGCGGGGGGGCAACGGAGACCCAGTACTTC
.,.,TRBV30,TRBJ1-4,CASQRQIDEKLFF,TGTGCCTCTCAACGACAGATCGACGAAAAACTGTTTTTT
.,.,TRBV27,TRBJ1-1,CASTRGGSTEAFF,TGTGCCAGCACCCGGGGGGGAAGCACTGAAGCTTTCTTT
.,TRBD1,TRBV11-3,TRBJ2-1,CASSLRQGSQGEQFF,TGTGCCAGCAGCCTTCGACAGGGCTCACAAGGTGAGCAGTTCTTC
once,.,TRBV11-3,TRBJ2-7,CASSLGDYEQYF,TGTGCCAGCAGCTTAGGAGACTACGAGCAGTACTTC
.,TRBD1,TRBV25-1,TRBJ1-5,CASSQTGESQPQHF,TGTGCCAGCTCACAGACAGGGGAGAGTCAGCCCCAGCATTTT
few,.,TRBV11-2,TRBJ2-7,CASSEAYHEQYF,TGTGCCAGCAGTGAGGCCTACCACGAGCAGTACTTC
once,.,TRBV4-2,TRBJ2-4,CASSQLRDGKTPLAKNIQYF,TGTGCCAGCAGCCAATTACGTGACGGGAAGACACCACTAGCCAAAAACATTCAGTACTTC
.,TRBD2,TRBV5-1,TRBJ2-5,CASSSGLAGTRETQYF,TGCGCCAGCAGCTCAGGACTAGCGGGGACCAGGGAGACCCAGTACTTC
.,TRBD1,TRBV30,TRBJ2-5,CAWSGDRGRRAETQYF,TGTGCCTGGAGTGGAGACAGGGGGCGACGAGCAGAGACCCAGTACTTC
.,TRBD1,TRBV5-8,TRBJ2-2,CASNRGTGPFLTTGELFF,TGTGCCAGTAACAGGGGGACAGGACCCTTTTTGACCACCGGGGAGCTGTTTTTT
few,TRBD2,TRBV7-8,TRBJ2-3,CASSVRTSGRVTDTQYF,TGTGCCAGCAGCGTGCGGACTAGCGGGAGGGTCACAGATACGCAGTATTTT
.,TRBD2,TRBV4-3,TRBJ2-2,CASSRGLANTGELFF,TGCGCCAGCAGCCGGGGACTAGCGAACACCGGGGAGCTGTTTTTT
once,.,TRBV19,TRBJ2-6,CASSIGGSGANVLTF,TGTGCCAGTAGTATAGGAGGCTCTGGGGCCAACGTCCTGACTTTC
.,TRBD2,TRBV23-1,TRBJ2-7,CASSQSGGERRRGEQYF,TGCGCCAGCAGTCAATCGGGGGGGGAACGGAGGAGAGGCGAGCAGTACTTC
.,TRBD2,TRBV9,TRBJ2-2,CASSVADSGGLNTGELFF,TGTGCCAGCAGCGTAGCGGACAGCGGGGGTCTGAACACCGGGGAGCTGTTTTTT
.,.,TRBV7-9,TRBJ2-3,CASSPQTRSGDTQYF,TGTGCCAGCAGCCCGCAGACTAGATCGGGAGATACGCAGTATTTT
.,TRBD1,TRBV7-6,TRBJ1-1,CASSPGTGGFTEAFF,TGTGCCAGCAGCCCTGGGACAGGGGGCTTCACTGAAGCTTTCTTT
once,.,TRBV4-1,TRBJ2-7,CASSHTSANEQYF,TGCGCCAGCAGCCACACGTCTGCTAACGAGCAGTACTTC
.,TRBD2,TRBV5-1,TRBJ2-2,CASSLLAGGNTGELFF,TGCGCCAGCAGCTTGCTAGCGGGGGGGAACACCGGGGAGCTGTTTTTT
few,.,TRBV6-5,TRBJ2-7,CASRTQGQADEQYF,TGTGCCAGCAGAACTCAGGGCCAGGCGGACGAGCAGTACTTC
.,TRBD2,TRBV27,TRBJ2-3,CASSLRGGATTDTQYF,TGTGCCAGCAGTTTGCGCGGGGGGGCAACCACAGATACGCAGTATTTT
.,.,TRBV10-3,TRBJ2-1,CAINGAFGEQFF,TGTGCCATCAATGGAGCCTTCGGTGAGCAGTTCTTC
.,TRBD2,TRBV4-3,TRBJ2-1,CASSHGGRLAGGKEQFF,TGCGCCAGCAGCCATGGGGGGAGACTAGCGGGAGGGAAGGAGCAGTTCTTC
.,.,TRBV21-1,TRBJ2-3,CASSKGGLAGGRGTDTQYF,TGTGCCAGCAGCAAAGGGGGACTAGCGGGAGGGAGGGGCACAGATACGCAGTATTTT
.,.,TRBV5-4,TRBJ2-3,CASSGTSTDTQYF,TGTGCCAGCAGCGGGACTAGCACAGATACGCAGTATTTT
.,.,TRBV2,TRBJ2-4,CASSTYENIQYF,TGTGCCAGCAGTACTTACGAAAACATTCAGTACTTC
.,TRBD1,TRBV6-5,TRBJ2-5,CASSSTGTGGGETQYF,TGTGCCAGCAGTTCTACCGGGACAGGGGGTGGAGAGACCCAGTACTTC
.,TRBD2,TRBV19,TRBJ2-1,CASSPSGTSWYNEQFF,TGTGCCAGTAGCCCTTCCGGGACTAGCTGGTACAATGAGCAGTTCTTC
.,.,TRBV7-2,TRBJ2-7,CASSPKGGGRYEQYF,TGTGCCAGCAGCCCAAAGGGGGGGGGCCGATACGAGCAGTACTTC
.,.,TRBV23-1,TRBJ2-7,CASSQSRAVPYEQYF,TGCGCCAGCAGTCAATCGCGGGCAGTGCCCTACGAGCAGTACTTC
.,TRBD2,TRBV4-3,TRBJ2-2,CASSRRPTSGDTGELFF,TGCGCCAGCAGCCGCCGCCCGACTAGCGGAGACACCGGGGAGCTGTTTTTT
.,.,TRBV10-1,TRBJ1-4,CASSGRQAPSSDEKLFF,TGCGCCAGCAGTGGTAGACAGGCACCAAGCTCGGATGAAAAACTGTTTTTT